This T cell receptor beta chain is drawn from a study of CD8+ T cells in alopecia areata. Study-level information: The drug, tofacitinib, lasted 6 to 18 months, followed by 6 months off drug. Findings of the study overall: Among the cells sequenced in scalp samples are also the resident alphabeta T cells of normal skin.

RNA was extracted and reverse transcribed into cDNA as the sequencing template. Clones were sequenced by immunoSEQ multiplex PCR, and TCRdb holds only the in-frame ones, with some missing. The sample has 75,000 to 100,000 clones; roughly two fifths are singletons. This clone has more than one count but fewer than ten. The antigen remains undetermined. This CDR3 comprises 12 residues. Germline V gene data show CDR1 as LNHDA and CDR2 as SQIVND (reference sequence). With 5 bases clipped from V and 10 bases from J, the junction kept 4 bases outside the gene matches. The investigators collected lesional scalp punch biopsies and peripheral blood from alopecia areata patients. Isolation of CD4+ and CD8+ T cells from PBMCs was achieved by sorting.

Specimen: CD4+ T cells sorted from blood. V usage is TRBV19 and J usage is TRBJ2-3; the match to TRBD2 covers 9 bases. This receptor was obtained from a human donor with alopecia areata. CDR3 loop: CASSSRTSAQYF. CDR3 DNA: TGTGCCAGTAGTTCAAGGACTAGCGCGCAGTATTTT.